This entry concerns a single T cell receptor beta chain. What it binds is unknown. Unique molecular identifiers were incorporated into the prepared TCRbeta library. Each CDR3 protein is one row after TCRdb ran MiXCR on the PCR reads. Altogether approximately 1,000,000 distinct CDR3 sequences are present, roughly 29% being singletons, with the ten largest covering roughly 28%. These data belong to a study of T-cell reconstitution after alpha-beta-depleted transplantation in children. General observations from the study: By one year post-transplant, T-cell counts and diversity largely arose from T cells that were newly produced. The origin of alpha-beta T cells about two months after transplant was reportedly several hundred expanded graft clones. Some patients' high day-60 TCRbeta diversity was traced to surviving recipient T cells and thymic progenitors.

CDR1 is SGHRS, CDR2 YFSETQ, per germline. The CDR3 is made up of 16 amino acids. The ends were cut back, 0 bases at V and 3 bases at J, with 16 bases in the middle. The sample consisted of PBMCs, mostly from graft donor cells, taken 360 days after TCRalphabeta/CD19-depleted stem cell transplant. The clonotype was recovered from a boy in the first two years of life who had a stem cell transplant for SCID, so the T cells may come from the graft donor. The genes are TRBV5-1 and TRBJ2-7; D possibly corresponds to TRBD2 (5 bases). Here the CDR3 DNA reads TGCGCCAGCAGCTTGGCCGCGGGCATCGCGGGCTACGAGCAGTACTTC. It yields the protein CASSLAAGIAGYEQYF.